This T cell receptor beta chain originates from a study of blood T cell repertoires in COVID-19. Study-wide background: Sample material is recorded as cDNA or gDNA derived from T cells, B-cell-depleted T cells, or PBMCs.

Clones were read by immunoSEQ multiplex PCR, and TCRdb kept only the in-frame ones, dropping some. This sample has a few hundred thousand clones; roughly 88% occur once, and the top ten carry 1.2% to 1.5%. Recruits, aged about 18 to 100 years, lived in 20 to 30 US areas. Participants' reported clinical history set cohort assignment. People in the exposed group encountered a COVID-19 case within 2 weeks before entering the study. The CDR3 runs to 15 residues. V was clipped by 5 bases and J by 4 bases, with 12 bases between them. CDR1 is MDHEN, CDR2 SYDVKM, per germline. The sequenced material came from PBMCs or T cells enriched from blood (not recorded which). The V and J genes are TRBV28 and TRBJ1-6; D perhaps matches TRBD1 (5 bases). This sequence was found in a woman in her late teens or twenties who had been exposed to COVID-19. In DNA form, the CDR3 reads TGTGCCAGCAGTCTGGGGGGACGGTATAATTCACCCCTCCACTTT. It codes for CASSLGGRYNSPLHF.